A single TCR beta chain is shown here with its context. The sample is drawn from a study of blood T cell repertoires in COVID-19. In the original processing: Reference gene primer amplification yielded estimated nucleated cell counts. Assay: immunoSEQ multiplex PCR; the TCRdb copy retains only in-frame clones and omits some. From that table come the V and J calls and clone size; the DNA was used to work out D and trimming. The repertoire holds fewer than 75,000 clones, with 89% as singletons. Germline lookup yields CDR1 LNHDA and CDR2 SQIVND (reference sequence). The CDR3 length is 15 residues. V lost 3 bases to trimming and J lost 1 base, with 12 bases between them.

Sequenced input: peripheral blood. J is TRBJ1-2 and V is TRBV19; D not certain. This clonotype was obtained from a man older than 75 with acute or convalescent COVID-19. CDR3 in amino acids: CASSMGPPLNYGYTF. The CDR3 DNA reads TGTGCCAGTAGTATGGGCCCTCCCCTTAACTATGGCTACACCTTC.